This T cell receptor (beta chain) was captured by sequencing in a study of blood T cell repertoires in COVID-19 (dated by TCRdb to the early 2020s). Some background on the complete study: Samples covering the acute and convalescent phases of COVID-19 were provided by collaborators in the United States, Italy and Spain. The material from the prospective study consisted of cDNA or gDNA derived from T cells, B-cell-depleted T cells, or PBMCs. The dataset comprised deeply sampled blood TCRbeta repertoires from subjects exposed to, actively infected with, or recovered from COVID-19. A freely available public database, intended as a resource for researchers studying the immune response to SARS-CoV-2, is where the repertoires were released. Samples were obtained from the ongoing ImmuneRACE study (first 160 participants) and from about 1,300 subjects provided by 6 global collaborators. A de-identified subject ID, COVID-19 status, age in years and sex were almost always included in the sample metadata. Where available, HLA class I and class II types were obtained from metadata supplied by the sample provider rather than from assay-based typing. Results the study describes overall, beyond this receptor: The amount of clinical and demographic metadata varied by source and participant and was provided uncurated.

Remarks on this clone: There is no known antigen for this receptor. No quality values exist for individual bases; no much larger clone is one base distant.

CDR3 length: 14 amino acids, cysteine to phenylalanine. The sequence is cut down to CDR3 DNA, 42 bases in frame from base 1. Per the germline V gene, SGHDT is the CDR1 and YYEEEE is the CDR2. Relative to germline, V is missing 1 base and J is missing 5 bases, with 3 bases of the junction outside any gene match. The collaborating institutions used their own protocols to collect whole blood in K2EDTA tubes. For TCRbeta analysis, collaborators shipped samples in one of three forms: frozen whole blood, isolated PBMCs, or DNA extracted from either of those sample types. TCRbeta CDR3 regions were amplified from genomic DNA using the immunoSEQ Assay, a bias-controlled multiplex PCR. Regarding the original processing steps: The number of nucleated cells in each sample was estimated by amplification of reference gene primers within the assay. Sequence reads were collapsed and filtered to measure the absolute abundance of every unique TCRbeta CDR3 rearrangement. For each sample, productive Simpson clonality was calculated as the square root of Simpson's diversity index over productive rearrangements. TCRdb holds this immuneACCESS table with in-frame rearrangements only. Some clones are missing; in checked studies, unresolved V genes explain under half, and the rest has no known cause. V, J and clone size reflect that table, while D and trimming were determined from the DNA. This sample is represented by some 180,000 clones; 83% of them were singletons. The ten largest clones add up to approximately 2% of the sample.

The sample consisted of peripheral blood. The chain is assembled from TRBV5-6 and TRBJ1-3; TRBD1 aligns with 7 central bases. This TCR was recovered from a woman older than 75 with acute or convalescent COVID-19. The base sequence is TGTGCCAGCAGCTTGAAAGGGGGCAGAAACACCATATATTTT. It codes for CASSLKGGRNTIYF. The variable domain in full, with residues beyond the CDR3 obtained from the reference TRBV5-6 and TRBJ1-3 genes, is DAGVTQSPTHLIKTRGQQVTLRCSPKSGHDTVSWYQQALGQGPQFIFQYYEEEERQRGNFPDRFSGHQFPNYSSELNVNALLLGDSALYLCASSLKGGRNTIYFGEGSWLTVV.